This TCR beta chain comes out of a study of response to subunit inactivated influenza vaccine. Findings and caveats of the study: A suggestion made by the authors is that each seasonal influenza vaccination recruits few new T cells.

Turning to this clonotype: What it binds is not known.

TCRdb reprocessed the RT-PCR reads via MiXCR and lists one record per CDR3 protein. Of around 480,000 distinct CDR3 sequences in the sample, about 15% are singletons; the top ten hold approximately 3%. The source of this sequence is a man aged 50-75 years who received an inactivated influenza vaccine. Here the sequenced sample was CD4+ T cells sorted from PBMCs, taken roughly 24 months after vaccination.

The CDR3 DNA follows: TGTGCCAGCAGCTCAGGACGCGAGGTCAATGAGCAGTTCTTC. The encoded protein is CASSSGREVNEQFF. The chain links TRBV5-4 to TRBJ2-1; D unresolved. Trimming stripped 3 bases from V and 6 bases from J, with 13 bases between. The CDR3 has 14 residues. Per the germline V gene, CDR1 is SGHNT and CDR2 is YYREEE (reference sequence).